Presented here are 4 T cell receptor beta chains from one specimen sequenced in a study of cytomegalovirus exposure and HLA in healthy donors. The PCR contained 60 Vbeta and 13 Jbeta primers. Only in-frame clones appear in the TCRdb table, and some are missing; sequencing was by immunoSEQ multiplex PCR. Here the sample spans under 140,000 clones, over 60% being singletons. Sequencing was done on a sample of PBMCs. All receptors come from a woman in her twenties or thirties in good health and CMV-seronegative.

A note on this clone: This sample also contains other DNA sequences that code for the same CDR3. The chain combines TRBV27 with TRBJ1-6; 7 bases match TRBD1. Germline-derived CDR1 and CDR2 are MNHEY and SMNVEV (reference sequence). The CDR3 runs to 14 residues. Trimming took 1 base from V and 7 from J; bases not matched to a gene: 1. CDR3 nucleotides: TGTGCCAGCAGTTTATTAGGGGGCAATTCACCCCTCCACTTT. It specifies CASSLLGGNSPLHF.

This rearrangement joins TRBV27 to TRBJ2-7; 8 bases align to TRBD2. Germline V gene lookup returns CDR1 MNHEY and CDR2 SMNVEV (reference sequence). The V segment lost 11 bases and the J segment 2 bases; nucleotides outside the gene matches: 5. The CDR3 is 12 amino acids. In nucleotides, the CDR3 is TGTGCCGTCCGCGGGAGGCCCTACGAGCAGTACTTC. Encoded protein: CAVRGRPYEQYF.

A few counts support this clone. The gene calls are TRBV7-9 and TRBJ1-5; 8 bases align to TRBD1. The germline CDR1 and CDR2 sequences are SEHNR and FQNEAQ (reference sequence). Trimming at V came to 3 bases and at J to 1 base, leaving 5 bases not matched to a gene. The CDR3 consists of 16 residues. This chain's CDR3 is CASSLAGGGSNQPQHF. CDR3 nucleotide sequence: TGTGCCAGCAGCTTGGCAGGGGGCGGGAGCAATCAGCCCCAGCATTTT.

The CDR3 sequence is CASSVGQGLDEQYF. The CDR3 DNA sequence: TGTGCCAGCAGTGTGGGACAGGGGTTGGACGAGCAGTACTTC. The chain combines TRBV27 with TRBJ2-7; 10 bases line up with TRBD1. Per the germline V gene, CDR1 is MNHEY and CDR2 is SMNVEV (reference sequence). Losses at the gene ends were 5 bases for V and 5 bases for J; bases not matched to a gene: 6. CDR3 length equals 14 residues.